Listed below are T cell receptor beta chains from one sample, sequenced in a study of blood T cell repertoires in COVID-19. TCRdb's table, derived via immunoSEQ multiplex PCR, lists solely in-frame clones and lacks some. The sample records about 380,000 clones, around 90% being singletons. The sample consisted of peripheral blood. The source of these receptors is a man younger than 30 with active or convalescent COVID-19. Both conserved end residues are part of each CDR3. A D gene is named only where the DNA matches it firmly. The size entry is marked missing in some rows and otherwise reads once, few, many or a size class.

j_call v_call d_call clone_size cdr3_nt cdr3_aa
TRBJ1-4 TRBV27 TRBD1 - TGTGCCAGCAGTTTATCCCCCCCGGGACAGGGGTGGACTAATGAAAAACTGTTTTTT CASSLSPPGQGWTNEKLFF
TRBJ1-5 TRBV19 TRBD1 - TGTGCCACCGAGAAGACCGGGACAGGGGGTTGGCAGCCCCAGCATTTT CATEKTGTGGWQPQHF
TRBJ1-1 TRBV19 TRBD1 - TGTGCCAGTAGTACCGCTCACAGGGGGCTTACTGAAGCTTTCTTT CASSTAHRGLTEAFF
TRBJ1-2 TRBV2 - once TGTGCCAGCAGTGAAGGCCGAGTTAGGAGTAACTATGGCTACACCTTC CASSEGRVRSNYGYTF
TRBJ2-7 TRBV4-1 - - TGCGCCAGCAGCCATTTCAACGAGCAGTACTTC CASSHFNEQYF
TRBJ2-2 TRBV7-2 - few TGTGCCAGCAGCTTACGTTACAGGGATAACACCGGGGAGCTGTTTTTT CASSLRYRDNTGELFF
TRBJ2-3 TRBV19 TRBD1 - TGTGCCAGTAGTATAAGGACAGGGAGCACAGATACGCAGTATTTT CASSIRTGSTDTQYF
TRBJ2-7 TRBV9 TRBD2 - TGTGCCAGCAGCGTGACTAGCGGGAGCTACGAGCAGTACTTC CASSVTSGSYEQYF
TRBJ2-1 TRBV28 - - TGTGCCAGCAGTTTAGAGACTAGGAGTGAGCAGTTCTTC CASSLETRSEQFF
TRBJ2-7 TRBV27 TRBD1 once TGTGCCAGCCGGTGGGCAGGGGGATCGGACGAGCAGTACTTC CASRWAGGSDEQYF
TRBJ1-4 TRBV12-3/TRBV12-4 TRBD1 - TGTGCCAGCAGTTGGACAGGGGGCACGCTGTTTTTT CASSWTGGTLFF
TRBJ2-2 TRBV4-2 TRBD1 - TGTGCCAGCAGCCAAGACTGGGACAGACCAACCGGGGAGCTGTTTTTT CASSQDWDRPTGELFF
TRBJ1-1 TRBV19 TRBD1 few TGTGCCAGTCGCCCCGGGACAGAGAACACTGAAGCTTTCTTT CASRPGTENTEAFF
TRBJ1-5 TRBV2 - - TGTGCCAGCTCCCCCTTGGGCCTGGACTCACGGGGTCTGGGGTATCAGCCCCAGCATTTT CASSPLGLDSRGLGYQPQHF
TRBJ1-2 TRBV7-7 TRBD1 - TGTGCTAGCAGCTCCCCGCCCGGACAGGAACACCATGGCTACACCTTC CASSSPPGQEHHGYTF
TRBJ2-3 TRBV6-5 - - TGTGCCAGCAGTTACACAGGGGGGGTCCCAGATACGCAGTATTTT CASSYTGGVPDTQYF
TRBJ2-7 TRBV15 - - TGTGCCACCAGCAGAGTCTTTTCCGCTAGCGTCGCCTACGAGCAGTACTTC CATSRVFSASVAYEQYF
TRBJ2-2 TRBV3-1/TRBV3-2 - - TGTGCCAGCAGCCAAGCCGGGGTTTCGGCCGGGGAGCTGTTTTTT CASSQAGVSAGELFF
TRBJ1-2 TRBV24-1 - once TGTGCCACCAGTGATTTCAGAGGAGGTAACTATGGCTACACCTTC CATSDFRGGNYGYTF
TRBJ2-1 TRBV14 TRBD2 - TGTGCCAGCAGCCGGGGGGGGTCTCCGTCCCACTACAATGAGCAGTTCTTC CASSRGGSPSHYNEQFF
TRBJ1-2 TRBV2 - few TGTGCCAGCAATTCGGGGGGAGGTGGCTACACCTTC CASNSGGGGYTF
TRBJ1-6 TRBV7-3 - - TGTGCCAGCAGCTTAACGGCGGGGTCACCCCTCCACTTT CASSLTAGSPLHF
TRBJ2-3 TRBV4-3 TRBD2 - TGCGCCAGCAGCCAAGGCGCGGGAGGGAGCACAGATACGCAGTATTTT CASSQGAGGSTDTQYF
TRBJ2-5 TRBV28 - - TGTGCCAGCAGCTTGTCAGGGTCGGAGACCCAGTACTTC CASSLSGSETQYF
TRBJ2-3 TRBV9 TRBD2 - TGTGCCAGCAGCCCCCGCGCCTCAGCGGGAGGGCCAGATACGCAGTATTTT CASSPRASAGGPDTQYF
TRBJ2-6 TRBV27 - - TGTGCCAGCAGTTTATCCGGGACAAGAAGCTCTGGGGCCAACGTCCTGACTTTC CASSLSGTRSSGANVLTF
TRBJ1-1 TRBV15 - - TGTGCCACCTCTGCGGGTAAAGGCACTGAAGCTTTCTTT CATSAGKGTEAFF
TRBJ1-1 TRBV10-2 - - TGCGCCAGCAGTGGAGAGAACGGACTCAACACTGAAGCTTTCTTT CASSGENGLNTEAFF
TRBJ2-7 TRBV18 TRBD2 - TGTGCCAGCTCATCCAGACTAGCGGCATCCTACGAGCAGTACTTC CASSSRLAASYEQYF
TRBJ2-1 TRBV14 - - TGTGCCAGCAGCCAAGTTAGCGGTTACAATGAGCAGTTCTTC CASSQVSGYNEQFF
TRBJ2-1 TRBV7-3 TRBD2 - TGTGCCAGCAGCCTGACTAGCGGCTATGAGCAGTTCTTC CASSLTSGYEQFF
TRBJ1-2 TRBV4-3 - - TGCGCCAGCAGCCAAGACGGGATTAACTATGGCTACACCTTC CASSQDGINYGYTF
TRBJ1-1 TRBV5-1 - few TGCGCCAGCAGCTTGACAGACACTGAAGCTTTCTTT CASSLTDTEAFF
TRBJ2-5 TRBV7-9 TRBD1 - TGTGCCAGCAGCTTCTCGGGACAGGGGGTGGAGACCCAGTACTTC CASSFSGQGVETQYF
TRBJ2-3 TRBV6-5 TRBD1 - TGTGCCAGCAGCCAGGACAGGGGAGGGACAGATACGCAGTATTTT CASSQDRGGTDTQYF
TRBJ2-2 TRBV27 - - TGTGCCAGCAGTTTCTTGGGGGAGCTGTTTTTT CASSFLGELFF
TRBJ2-1 TRBV10-2 TRBD1 - TGCGCCAGCAGGGTCGACAGGGAAAGAGTTTATGAGCAGTTCTTC CASRVDRERVYEQFF
TRBJ2-5 TRBV11-2 TRBD1 - TGTGCCAGCAGCCGTACACAGGGGGGGACCCAGTACTTC CASSRTQGGTQYF
TRBJ1-2 TRBV28 - once TGTGCCAGCAGTTTGGCGGGGGAAGTTCGTGGCTACACCTTC CASSLAGEVRGYTF
TRBJ2-7 TRBV5-1 TRBD2 - TGCGCCAGCAGCGGGACTAGCGGGAGCTACGAGCAGTACTTC CASSGTSGSYEQYF
TRBJ2-1 TRBV19 TRBD2 - TGTGCCAGTAGTACTAGCGGGAGGACGGGGACCTACAATGAGCAGTTCTTC CASSTSGRTGTYNEQFF
TRBJ2-1 TRBV29-1 TRBD2 - TGCAGCGCTACTAGCGGGTCGGGACGGGATGAGCAGTTCTTC CSATSGSGRDEQFF
TRBJ2-5 TRBV28 TRBD2 - TGTGCCAGCAGTCCCCGTCTAGCGGAAGAGACCCAGTACTTC CASSPRLAEETQYF
TRBJ1-5 TRBV28 - - TGTGCCAGCAGTCCCCCGGGGCCCCAGCATTTT CASSPPGPQHF
TRBJ1-1 TRBV27 - - TGTGCCAGCAGTTTATTGGCAGGGAGGAAGAACACTGAAGCTTTCTTT CASSLLAGRKNTEAFF
TRBJ2-4 TRBV7-2 TRBD1 - TGTGCCAGCAGCTTAGAGGTCAGGGGGTCCGAAAACATTCAGTACTTC CASSLEVRGSENIQYF
TRBJ2-5 TRBV6-5 TRBD2 - TGTGCCAGCAGTTACTCGAAGGAGGGAGGGCTCAAGACCCAGTACTTC CASSYSKEGGLKTQYF
TRBJ1-2 TRBV29-1 TRBD1 - TGCAGCGTGGGGGACAGGGGGCTGGGCTATGGCTACACCTTC CSVGDRGLGYGYTF
TRBJ1-6 TRBV5-4 TRBD1 - TGTGCCAGCAGCCCGGTGGGACAGAGAAATTCACCCCTCCACTTT CASSPVGQRNSPLHF
TRBJ2-1 TRBV2 - - TGTGCCAGCAGTGAAGCGGAGTATGAGCAGTTCTTC CASSEAEYEQFF
TRBJ2-1 TRBV7-3 - - TGTGCCAGCAGCATCTCGGGGGGCACCTTATACAATGAGCAGTTCTTC CASSISGGTLYNEQFF
TRBJ1-5 TRBV10-3 - - TGTGCCATCAGTGAGTCGCCGGGTCAGCCCCAGCATTTT CAISESPGQPQHF
TRBJ2-3 TRBV9 TRBD2 - TGTGCCAGCAGCGTTTCGACTAGCGGGGCAGATACGCAGTATTTT CASSVSTSGADTQYF
TRBJ1-4 TRBV28 TRBD1 - TGTGCCAGCAGTCCCAACCGGGACAGGGGACGAGCAACTAATGAAAAACTGTTTTTT CASSPNRDRGRATNEKLFF
TRBJ2-7 TRBV3-1/TRBV3-2 TRBD2 - TGTGCCAGCAGCCAAGATGGGAGCGGGGGAGTTCCCCTCTACGAGCAGTACTTC CASSQDGSGGVPLYEQYF
TRBJ1-4 TRBV7-6 TRBD1 few TGTGCCAGCAGCTCCAACAGGGGCACTAATGAAAAACTGTTTTTT CASSSNRGTNEKLFF
TRBJ2-1 TRBV24-1 TRBD2 - TGTGCCACCAGTGAGCCCCCTGGCGGGAGGTTCAATGAGCAGTTCTTC CATSEPPGGRFNEQFF
TRBJ1-4 TRBV6-5 TRBD1 - TGTGCCAGCAGGATCGACAGGGCAACTAATGAAAAACTGTTTTTT CASRIDRATNEKLFF
TRBJ1-4 TRBV20-1 TRBD1 few TGCAGTGGGACAGGTCACGGGAAACTGTTTTTT CSGTGHGKLFF
TRBJ2-2 TRBV19 - - TGTGCCAGTAGCCTACTCGGGGAGCTGTTTTTT CASSLLGELFF